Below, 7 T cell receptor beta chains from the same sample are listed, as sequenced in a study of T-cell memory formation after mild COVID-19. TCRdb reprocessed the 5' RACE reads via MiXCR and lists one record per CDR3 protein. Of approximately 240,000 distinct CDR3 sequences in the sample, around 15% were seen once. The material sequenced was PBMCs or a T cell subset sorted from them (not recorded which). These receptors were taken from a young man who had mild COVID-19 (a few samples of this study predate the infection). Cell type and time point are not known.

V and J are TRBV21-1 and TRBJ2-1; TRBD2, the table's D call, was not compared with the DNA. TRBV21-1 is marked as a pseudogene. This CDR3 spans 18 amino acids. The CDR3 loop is CASSSPPASAGGHNEQFF. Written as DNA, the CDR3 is TGTGCCAGCAGCAGTCCTCCGGCCTCGGCGGGGGGGCACAATGAGCAGTTCTTC.

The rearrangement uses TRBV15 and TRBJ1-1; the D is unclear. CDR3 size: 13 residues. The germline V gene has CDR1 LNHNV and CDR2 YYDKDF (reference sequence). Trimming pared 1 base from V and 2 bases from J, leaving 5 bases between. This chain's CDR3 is CATSRVGNTEAFF. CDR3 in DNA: TGTGCCACCAGCAGAGTGGGTAACACTGAAGCTTTCTTT.

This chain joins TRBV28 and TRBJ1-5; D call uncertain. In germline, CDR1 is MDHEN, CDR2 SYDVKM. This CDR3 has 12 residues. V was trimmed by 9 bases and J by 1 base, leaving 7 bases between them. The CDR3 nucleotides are TGTGCCAGTGCTCGGAGCAATCAGCCCCAGCATTTT. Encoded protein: CASARSNQPQHF.

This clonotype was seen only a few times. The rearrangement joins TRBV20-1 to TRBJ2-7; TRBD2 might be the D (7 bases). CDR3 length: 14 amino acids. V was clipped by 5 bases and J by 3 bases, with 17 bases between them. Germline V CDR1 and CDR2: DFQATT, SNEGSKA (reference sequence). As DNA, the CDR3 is TGCAGTGCTGGGGGGGGCCCGGGGGGCTACGAGCAGTACGTC. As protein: CSAGGGPGGYEQYV.

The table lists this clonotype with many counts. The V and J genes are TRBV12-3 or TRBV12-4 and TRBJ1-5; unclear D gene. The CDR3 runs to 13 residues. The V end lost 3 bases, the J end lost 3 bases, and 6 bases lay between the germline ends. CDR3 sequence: CASSFGPNQPQHF. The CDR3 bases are TGTGCCAGCAGTTTTGGGCCCAATCAGCCCCAGCATTTT.

CDR3 sequence reads: CASSFLAGTDTIYF. The CDR3 bases are TGCGCCAGCAGCTTCTTGGCAGGGACGGACACCATATATTTT. The gene calls are TRBV5-1 and TRBJ1-3; perhaps TRBD1 as D (5 bases). V lost 2 bases and J 8 bases, leaving 14 bases between the germline ends. This CDR3 comprises 14 residues. The germline V gene has CDR1 SGHRS and CDR2 YFSETQ. The full variable domain, completed using reference TRBV5-1 and TRBJ1-3, is KAGVTQTPRYLIKTRGQQVTLSCSPISGHRSVSWYQQTPGQGLQFLFEYFSETQRNKGNFPGRFSGRQFSNSRSEMNVSTLELGDSALYLCASSFLAGTDTIYFGEGSWLTVV.

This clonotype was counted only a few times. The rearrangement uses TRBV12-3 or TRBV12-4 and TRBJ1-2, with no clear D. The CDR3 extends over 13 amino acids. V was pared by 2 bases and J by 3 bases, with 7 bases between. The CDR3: CASSLQEDYGYTF. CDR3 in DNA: TGTGCCAGCAGTTTACAGGAGGACTATGGCTACACCTTC.